This TCR beta chain was profiled in a study of Ad26.COV2.S vaccination and SARS-CoV-2 variants. Study results and limitations: Vaccine and placebo recipients had comparable breadth of non-spike TCRs. Higher spike-specific TCR breadth was found in vaccine recipients than in placebo recipients.

This table comes from immunoSEQ multiplex PCR, and its TCRdb copy is limited to in-frame clones, with some not included. The sample shows roughly 380,000 clones, around 92% of them seen only once. Of note for this clone: What it binds is unknown.

The V segment lost 4 bases and the J segment 7 bases; nucleotides outside the gene matches: 8. The CDR3 length is 15 residues. Germline V CDR1 and CDR2: SGHRS, YFSETQ. The sequencing here drew on peripheral blood, taken after recovery from COVID-19. The clonotype comes from a human donor who had recovered from COVID-19. The chain links TRBV5-1 to TRBJ1-4; TRBD1 matches 9 bases. CDR3 DNA sequence: TGCGCCAGCAGCGGGGACAGGGAAAGGGGTGAAAAACTGTTTTTT. Translating it yields CASSGDRERGEKLFF.